This TCR beta chain was captured in a study of T cell repertoires in cytomegalovirus infection (dated by TCRdb to about 2019). Context from the whole study: The HLA type of each donor mattered for the analysis, because public TCR beta signatures pointed to carriage of CMV infection along with the matching HLA type. Results the study describes overall, beyond this receptor: Cumulative frequency of public TCR beta family members discriminated carriers of CMV infection plus the relevant HLA type in this cohort and an independent approximately 340-donor cohort. In the ex vivo response, HLA-C-restricted CMV-specific TCR beta clonotypes were dominant, and in two of eight donors the single most frequent clonotype came from this HLA-C-restricted group.

This clonotype was counted ten times or more. This clone's antigen is unknown. No base quality values were provided; no much bigger clone lies one nucleotide off. There are 19 amino acids in the CDR3, from cysteine to phenylalanine inclusive. Only the CDR3 region is kept as DNA, spanning 57 bases read in frame from base 1. Per the germline V gene, SGHVS is the CDR1 and FQNEAQ is the CDR2. V drops 1 base and J drops 0 bases, leaving 16 bases in between. Sequencer: Illumina HiSeq 1500. The public reads were quality trimmed at Q25 with fastp and then assembled into clones with MiXCR by TCRdb, keeping productive beta chains. Rows are combined by CDR3 protein, so each entry shows the most common genes and DNA. The sample table records a few hundred thousand distinct CDR3 sequences; around a sixth of these occur just once. The biggest ten clones account for approximately 12% of the sample.

Sequencing was done on a sample of PBMCs. The chain is encoded by TRBV7-8 joined to TRBJ2-6; the D segment could be TRBD1, given 5 matching bases. The origin of this receptor is a human donor in good health (CMV status not recorded). Some clones in this sample may be carry-over from other donors' samples. The base sequence is TGTGCCAGCAGCTTAGAGGGGCCAGGCAGTACCTCTGGGGCCAACGTCCTGACTTTC. Protein translation: CASSLEGPGSTSGANVLTF.